This T cell receptor beta chain appears in the sequencing data of a study of cytomegalovirus exposure and HLA in healthy donors listed by TCRdb under 2017. For the wider study: According to an earlier analysis of around 600 of the donors, about 179 million T cells yielded 90 million to 130 million unique TCR beta sequences and less than 300 Gb of sequence data. Typing coverage varied by locus: roughly 629-630 donors for A, B, C, DRB1 and DQB1; approximately 560 for DQA1; around 570 for DPA1; some 470 for DPB1. Class I and class II HLA loci were covered by the typing at four-digit resolution. To decide whether each TCR beta V gene segment behaved as functional or pseudogenic, an earlier analysis of some 600 of the donors relied on high-throughput TCR beta sequencing. Rather than using new phenotypic data, the later analysis identified candidate immune exposures from TCR beta sequences and from how often those sequences occurred across donors. To predict cytomegalovirus infection status, the study combined high-throughput TCR immunosequencing, statistical association of individual TCRs with disease status, and machine learning. The genetic ancestry cluster associated with self-reported Caucasian donors included roughly 84% of the 398 genotyped donors. In a later analysis, previously published TCR beta repertoires from several hundred donors were re-analyzed and high-resolution HLA genotyping was added so that TCR occurrence patterns could be studied. The study was designed to test whether signatures of past pathogen exposure could be identified by cataloging public T cell receptors. Five DR-DQ haplotypes were treated as single units for association and clustering because of strong linkage in the cohort. A separate validation cohort of over 95 different subjects was used in addition to the roughly 700-subject first cohort. The study profiled the T cell repertoires of about 720 subjects by immunosequencing and related them to cytomegalovirus serostatus. All discovery cohort repertoires had been generated on a single sequencing platform. Roughly 300 gigabases of sequencing data and about 92 million unique TCR sequences made up an early release that covered over 550 HLA-typed donors. In a later genetic analysis, genome-wide SNP genotypes for about 60% of the 666 donors were used, and that subset was treated as a discovery cohort. Donor age, sex, ethnicity and CMV serostatus were compiled alongside the repertoire data. On average, around 230,000 unique TCR beta nucleotide sequences were sequenced per donor among about 400 genotyped donors of the cohort, with 15% to 20% of those sequences being non-productive. Paper-wide results and their limitations: When HLA alleles, especially DR and DQ, strongly co-occurred, attributing TCR associations to individual alleles was difficult. Some IMGT-functional V segments, including TRBV6-2 and TRBV6-3, could not be distinguished by the 87-base-pair reads and were therefore excluded. In a later analysis, the rate of TCR association differed among HLA loci, with DRB1 alleles having the most associated TCRs and HLA-C alleles having the fewest. A few of the identified cytomegalovirus-associated TCR beta chains were confirmed in vitro to be specific for cytomegalovirus antigens. A further reported finding was that TCR beta sequences accurately predicted the HLA-A and HLA-B alleles for most subjects in the first cohort. A later analysis found that HLA-associated TCR beta chains were more clonally expanded and had lower generation probabilities than equally common non-associated chains. Correlated functional status among segregating V segments might reflect linkage disequilibrium, but an unknown experimental factor could not be ruled out. A group of highly shared sequence variants was considered likely to be a technical artifact of the sequencing pipeline. A total of some 180 TCR beta chains were listed by the study as associated with cytomegalovirus. Several of the top co-occurrence clusters appeared to be linked to parvovirus B19, influenza, CMV and Epstein-Barr virus, according to a later analysis. In a later analysis, most CMV-associated TCR beta chains were found to appear HLA-restricted, with HLA associations seemingly driven largely by CMV exposure. Because counts were too low, approximately 18 rarely observed V segments, including chromosome 9 orphons, were excluded from the earlier analysis of around 590 of the donors. For the cohort, immune exposure information was limited to CMV serostatus. Specific HLA alleles were associated with 15,000 to 20,000 TCR beta sequences at a false discovery rate of 0.05 in a later analysis. It was suggested by the authors that the approach could potentially be generalized to other disease states and immunological phenotypes. The classifier was reported to diagnose cytomegalovirus status with high specificity and sensitivity in both the original cohort and the validation cohort. HLA typing was unavailable for some donors at each locus, so association tests used only the typed subset. A later genetic analysis reported fewer N-insertions in productive TCRs among donors in an Asian-associated ancestry cluster than the roughly 640-donor mean. Roughly uniform sequencing depth across donors was assumed in presence/absence analyses, although this assumption may not hold. An association between a missense DCLRE1C variant and V-gene and J-gene trimming of TCR beta chains was found in a later genetic analysis and replicated in an independent cohort. In an earlier analysis of about 550 of the donors, most TCR beta V segments were observed in productive rearrangements about 90% or about 30% of the time, broadly matching IMGT annotations. Most TCR sequences were seen in very few donors, while some public TCRs were found in many individuals. Only TCR beta chains were sequenced in this cohort, and the absence of alpha or paired-chain data limited detectable features.

With regard to this clone: Its antigen has not been determined. Base qualities are not recorded, but no much larger clone differs from it by a single base.

Receptor libraries were prepared by the immunoSEQ multiplex PCR assay. For the multiplex PCR, a mixture combining 60 forward primers for TCR Vbeta segments and 13 reverse primers for TCR Jbeta segments was used. The CDR3 region of rearranged TCR beta genes was amplified from genomic DNA by a multiplex PCR assay. The Illumina HiSeq System was used to sequence the amplified TCR beta libraries as 87-base-pair reads. As for how the authors treated the data: A later analysis tallied some 79 million unique TCR beta chains across the 700 or so repertoires, and 10 million to 11 million of those chains were shared by two or more donors. To remove PCR and sequencing errors, raw reads were error-corrected and collapsed into unique sequences using a nearest-neighbor algorithm that merged closely related sequences. Alignment of CDR3 sequences to IMGT reference sequences was used to assign V, D and J gene segments. Each retained sequence needed at least a six-nucleotide match to both a V gene segment and a J gene segment. Rearrangements were classified as productive when the CDR3 lacked stop codons and remained in frame with V and J, and all other rearrangements were classified as non-productive. CDR3 was defined by IMGT convention, running from the second conserved V-encoded cysteine to the conserved J-encoded phenylalanine. The earlier analysis of about 590 of the donors excluded sequences that lacked an unambiguous match to a single V gene segment. In an earlier analysis of approximately 610 of the donors, V segments were called functional above 56.7% productive rearrangements and were called segregating when the between-donor standard deviation exceeded 5%. A statistical classification framework was developed to diagnose cytomegalovirus status using the catalog of TCR beta chain sequences. A later analysis assigned V and J genes by comparing TCR nucleotide sequences with IMGT/GENE-DB human TR gene sequences. The TCRdist pipeline was used in a later analysis to assign CDR3 sequences and most-parsimonious VDJ recombination scenarios. In a later analysis, each TCR beta chain was defined by its CDR3 amino acid sequence together with its V-gene family, and reads lacking a unique V-gene family were excluded. To address suspected cross-contamination and a sequencing artifact, a later analysis removed roughly 640 highly shared, low-generation-probability nucleotide sequences. In a later analysis, a clonal expansion index was calculated for each public chain from normalized within-repertoire ranks of inferred template counts. Generation probabilities in a later analysis came from a VDJ recombination model fitted to out-of-frame rearrangements, and those results were checked against IGoR. In a later analysis, hypergeometric tests were used to score TCR-TCR, TCR-HLA and TCR-CMV co-occurrence, with a repertoire-size bias correction applied to TCR pairs. To estimate false discovery rates, a later analysis permuted the HLA or CMV assignments 20 times. In a later analysis, co-occurring TCRs were grouped using DBSCAN, with TCRdist sequence similarity added in when clustering inside HLA-allele-positive subsets. Co-occurrence clustering excluded repertoires with fewer than 30,000 or more than 120,000 public chains, plus five with anomalous nucleotide sharing. This immuneACCESS table, as held by TCRdb, lists in-frame sequences with V and J called but not all clones. Of the missing ones, under half trace to an unresolved V gene in checked studies; the others have no known cause. V and J calls and clone size are as listed in that table; D and trimming were resolved from the DNA. A total of around 160,000 clones appear in this sample, roughly 79% of them only once. The ten largest clones add up to around 6.7% of the sample.

Relative to germline, V is missing 7 bases and J is missing 1 base, with 4 bases of the junction outside any gene match. From the germline V gene, CDR1 is SGHRS and CDR2 is YFSETQ. CDR3 length: 14 amino acids, cysteine to phenylalanine. CDR3 DNA only is kept here, 42 bases in frame from base 1. The cohort comprised 710 or so healthy bone marrow donors. At the time of sampling, all cohort members were nominally healthy, though unrecorded immune exposures were likely present. The donor tested CMV seropositive and was one of the 289 seropositive cohort members. A peripheral blood sample was collected from each donor, and TCR beta sequencing was performed on peripheral blood mononuclear cells. Genomic DNA extraction from the blood cell samples was performed with the Qiagen DNeasy Blood Extraction Kit.

The sample taken for sequencing was PBMCs. The source of this sequence is a middle-aged woman in good health and CMV-seropositive. The chain is made from TRBV5-1 and TRBJ1-1, and 10 junctional nucleotides match TRBD1. Here is the DNA: TGCGCCAGCGGGACAGGGGAGAGGAACACTGAAGCTTTCTTT. It specifies CASGTGERNTEAFF.